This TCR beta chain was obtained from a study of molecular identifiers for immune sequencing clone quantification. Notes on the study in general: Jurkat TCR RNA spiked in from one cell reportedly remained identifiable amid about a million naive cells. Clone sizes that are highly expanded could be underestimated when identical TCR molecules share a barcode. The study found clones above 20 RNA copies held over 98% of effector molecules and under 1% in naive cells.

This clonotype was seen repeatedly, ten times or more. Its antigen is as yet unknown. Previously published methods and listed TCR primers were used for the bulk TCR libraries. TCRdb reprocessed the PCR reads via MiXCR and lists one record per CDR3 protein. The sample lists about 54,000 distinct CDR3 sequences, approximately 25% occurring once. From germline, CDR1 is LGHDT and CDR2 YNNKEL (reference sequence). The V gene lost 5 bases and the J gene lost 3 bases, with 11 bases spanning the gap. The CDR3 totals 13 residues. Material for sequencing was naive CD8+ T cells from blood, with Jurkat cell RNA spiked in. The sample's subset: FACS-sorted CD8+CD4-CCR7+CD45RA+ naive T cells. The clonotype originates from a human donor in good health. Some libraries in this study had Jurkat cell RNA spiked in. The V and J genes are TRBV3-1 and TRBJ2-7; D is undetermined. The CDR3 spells CASSVGPGYEQYF. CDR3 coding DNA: TGTGCCAGCAGCGTCGGGCCCGGCTACGAGCAGTACTTC.